The clone carrying this T cell receptor (beta chain) was seen only once. This entry is derived from a study of T cell responses to AZD1222 COVID-19 vaccine. Generated by immunoSEQ multiplex PCR, the TCRdb table keeps only in-frame clones and is missing some. The table lists about 100,000 clones, 80% to 95% of them singletons. V was clipped by 0 bases and J by 6 bases, with 12 bases between them. CDR1 SGHRS and CDR2 YFSETQ come from the germline V gene. The CDR3 is 14 amino acids. V and J are TRBV5-1 and TRBJ1-1; D gene unclear. The TCR originated in an adult in good health. Source: peripheral blood, taken on day 0 of AZD1222 vaccination. The CDR3 reads CASSLDVASSEAFF. In DNA form, the CDR3 reads TGCGCCAGCAGCTTGGATGTGGCCTCCTCTGAAGCTTTCTTT.